What follows are 4 T cell receptor beta chains derived from one specimen sequenced in a study of CDR3 diversity in severe acne. TCRdb independently ran MiXCR on the PCR reads; one entry per CDR3 protein. The table includes some 90,000 distinct CDR3 sequences, under 55% detected once. Sequenced: blood. These receptors were collected from a male donor with severe acne vulgaris.

DNA for the CDR3: TGTGCCATCAGTGGAACGACAGGGGGCCAATCCTACAATGAGCATTTT. Amino acids: CAISGTTGGQSYNEHF. The gene calls are TRBV10-3 and TRBJ1-5; 10 bases line up with TRBD1. Germline V gene data show CDR1 as ENHRY and CDR2 as SYGVKD. This CDR3 spans 16 amino acids. The ends lost 4 bases at V and 14 bases at J; junction bases unmatched: 17.

The chain combines TRBV7-3 with TRBJ2-3; TRBD1 might be the D (6 bases). The V end was cut by 3 bases, the J end by 4 bases, with 11 bases between. The CDR3 loop spans 14 amino acids. CDR1 is SGHTA, CDR2 FQGTGA, per germline. The CDR3 loop reads CASSFTGWADTQYF. The DNA for the CDR3 is TGTGCCAGCAGCTTTACAGGGTGGGCAGATACGCAGTATTTT.

This clonotype is labeled as medium-sized (0.01 to 0.1%). The chain links TRBV20-1 to TRBJ1-5; TRBD1 is a possible D gene (6 bases). The CDR3 has 15 amino acids. V was pared by 1 base and J by 4 bases, with 14 bases between. CDR1 and CDR2 (germline): DFQATT, SNEGSKA (reference sequence). The CDR3 region has the DNA TGCAGTGCTAGAGCGGCAGGGGTAAGAAATCAGCCCCAGCATTTT. Its translation is CSARAAGVRNQPQHF.

The chain recombines TRBV29-1 with TRBJ1-3; D gene unclear. Trimming pared 4 bases from V and 0 bases from J, leaving 1 base between. This CDR3 spans 11 amino acids. Germline V gene sequence: CDR1 SQVTM, CDR2 ANQGSEA. Here the CDR3 DNA reads TGCAGCGTTGTCTCTGGAAACACCATATATTTT. Amino acid sequence: CSVVSGNTIYF.